Each of the 26 T cell receptor beta chains below was sequenced from the same sample in a study of shared clonotypes between healthy human individuals. TCRdb's copy holds only in-frame clones and misses some; the assay was immunoSEQ multiplex PCR. The sample has 2 million to 3 million clones; around 94% are singletons. Material for sequencing was naive CD4+ T cells sorted from blood. Sample subset: CD45RA+ positively selected. The origin of the receptors is a man aged 18 to 30 in good health.

The chain carries TRBV10-3 and TRBJ1-2; TRBD1 aligns across 7 bases. The CDR3 has 16 residues. V lost 5 bases and J lost 0; bases outside the gene matches: 9. Germline lookup yields CDR1 ENHRY and CDR2 SYGVKD. The CDR3 nucleotides read TGTGCCATCAGTACTTCGACAGGGATTACTAACTATGGCTACACCTTC. This gives the protein CAISTSTGITNYGYTF.

Note on this clone: Other DNA variants within this sample encode the same CDR3. This chain uses TRBV6-4 with TRBJ2-1; 7 bases line up with TRBD2. CDR1 and CDR2 (germline): MRHNA, SNTAGT. V was pared by 3 bases and J by 1 base, with 0 bases of the junction left unmatched. The CDR3 is 14 residues long. CDR3 sequence: CASSEGGSYNEQFF. The CDR3 DNA reads as TGTGCCAGCAGTGAGGGGGGGTCCTACAATGAGCAGTTCTTC.

The chain links TRBV10-2 to TRBJ2-5; 7 positions agree with TRBD2. V dropped 0 bases and J dropped 2; count of bases not matched to a gene: 12. The CDR3 spans 18 residues. Germline V gene sequence: CDR1 WSHSY, CDR2 SAAADI. In nucleotides, the CDR3 is TGCGCCAGCAGTGAGTCTCGGGGTTATATCGGGAGGCAAGAGACCCAGTACTTC. It translates to CASSESRGYIGRQETQYF.

This chain joins TRBV5-1 and TRBJ2-2; 7 bases map to TRBD1. Germline CDR1 and CDR2: SGHRS and YFSETQ. The CDR3 has 14 amino acids. The junction had 7 bases not matched to a gene; V was cut back by 7 bases and J by 4 bases. This chain's CDR3 is CASHLTGTTGELFF. The CDR3 bases are TGCGCCAGCCACTTGACAGGGACCACCGGGGAGCTGTTTTTT.

The V call is TRBV4-2, the J call TRBJ1-2; a weak D match, TRBD1 (5 bases). Germline assignment: CDR1 LGHNA and CDR2 YNFKEQ. The CDR3 is made up of 15 amino acids. V was trimmed by 2 bases and J by 2 bases, leaving 12 bases between them. CDR3 in amino acids: CASSQPQGLNYGYTF. CDR3 nucleotide sequence: TGTGCCAGCAGCCAACCGCAGGGACTCAACTATGGCTACACCTTC.

The V gene is TRBV7-8, the J gene TRBJ2-5; 7 bases match TRBD1. Germline CDR1 and CDR2: SGHVS and FQNEAQ. V shed 5 bases, J shed 5 bases, and the junction held 5 bases outside the gene matches. This CDR3 is 13 amino acids long. CDR3 coding DNA: TGTGCCAGCAGCCGTGACAGGGAGGAGACCCAGTACTTC. This codes for CASSRDREETQYF.

This chain joins TRBV7-6 and TRBJ1-1; 7 positions match TRBD1. V was clipped by 3 bases and J by 5 bases; unmatched bases: 18. In germline, CDR1 is SGHVS, CDR2 FNYEAQ. This CDR3 region has 18 residues. The DNA for the CDR3 is TGTGCCAGCAGCTTGAAACCCCACACAGGGGCGGAGACGACTGAAGCTTTCTTT. Amino acids: CASSLKPHTGAETTEAFF.

The rearrangement joins TRBV4-1 to TRBJ2-3, with TRBD2 as a possible D gene (6 bases). V was pared by 0 bases and J by 5 bases, with 18 bases between. CDR1 and CDR2 from the germline V gene are MGHRA and YSYEKL. CDR3 length: 17 amino acids. The DNA for the CDR3 is TGCGCCAGCAGCCAAGAGGAGTTCCGGGAGAGAGGAGATACGCAGTATTTT. Translating gives CASSQEEFRERGDTQYF.

The V gene is TRBV6-6, the J gene TRBJ1-1; no definite D call. From germline, CDR1 is MNHNY and CDR2 SVGAGI (reference sequence). V shed 0 bases and J shed 1 base, with 9 bases lying between them. The CDR3 is 15 residues long. CDR3 protein: CASSYSSQTNTEAFF. The CDR3, as DNA: TGTGCCAGCAGTTACTCGAGTCAGACGAACACTGAAGCTTTCTTT.

The CDR3 loop is CASSQVWALRVSGNTIYF. The CDR3 region has the DNA TGTGCCAGCAGCCAAGTTTGGGCGCTTCGGGTATCTGGAAACACCATATATTTT. V usage is TRBV28 and J usage is TRBJ1-3; no definite D call. The germline CDR1 and CDR2 sequences are MDHEN and SYDVKM. The CDR3 loop spans 18 amino acids. With 6 bases removed from V and 1 base from J, the gap between germline ends came to 22 bases.

The chain combines TRBV7-9 with TRBJ2-1, with 10 bases that match TRBD1. Germline trimming cut 1 base from V and 7 bases from J; bases unmatched to any gene: 10. CDR1 SEHNR and CDR2 FQNEAQ come from the germline V gene (reference sequence). The CDR3 loop spans 17 amino acids. The CDR3 spells CASSLGVGTGVVNEQFF. The CDR3 DNA is TGTGCCAGCAGCTTAGGGGTAGGGACAGGGGTAGTTAATGAGCAGTTCTTC.

The rearrangement links TRBV18 to TRBJ2-6, with D perhaps given as TRBD1 or TRBD2 (5 bases each). The CDR3 totals 18 residues. Germline V CDR1 and CDR2: KGHSH, LQKENI. V was pared by 0 bases and J by 0 bases, with 12 bases between. CDR3 protein: CASSPPFPGSSGANVLTF. For the CDR3, the DNA is TGTGCCAGCTCACCACCGTTCCCAGGGAGCTCTGGGGCCAACGTCCTGACTTTC.

The chain couples TRBV30 to TRBJ2-1; the match to TRBD2 covers 13 bases. The CDR3 runs 18 residues. Per germline, CDR1 GTSNPN and CDR2 SVGIG (reference sequence). V dropped 1 base and J dropped 0; count of bases not matched to a gene: 6. DNA for the CDR3: TGTGCCTGGAGTGGGACTAGCGGGAGTATTAGCTCCTACAATGAGCAGTTCTTC. Translation: CAWSGTSGSISSYNEQFF.

The chain recombines TRBV29-1 with TRBJ2-5; D gene ambiguous. Per the germline V gene, CDR1 is SQVTM and CDR2 is ANQGSEA. This CDR3 is 12 amino acids long. V was clipped by 6 bases and J by 2 bases, with 10 bases between them. The CDR3 DNA sequence: TGCAGCGTCGCCACCGGTCAAGAGACCCAGTACTTC. Translated, it gives CSVATGQETQYF.

The chain uses TRBV10-3 and TRBJ1-4; D is possibly TRBD1 (5 bases). From germline, CDR1 is ENHRY and CDR2 SYGVKD. The CDR3 runs 13 residues. Trimming cost V 3 bases and J 7 bases, with 9 bases left between them. The CDR3 region has the DNA TGTGCCATCAGTGACGGGGCCAGTGAAAAACTGTTTTTT. It specifies CAISDGASEKLFF.

This clone occurred a few times. The CDR3 loop is CASNALKQGTEVNTEAFF. In DNA, the CDR3 is TGTGCCAGCAATGCACTTAAACAGGGGACTGAGGTGAACACTGAAGCTTTCTTT. The chain joins TRBV6-4 to TRBJ1-1; 7 positions agree with TRBD1. The junction had 17 bases not matched to a gene; V was cut back by 7 bases and J by 0 bases. The CDR3 spans 18 residues. Germline values: CDR1 MRHNA, CDR2 SNTAGT.

The J gene is TRBJ2-5, the V gene TRBV6-1, with D perhaps assigned TRBD1 or TRBD2 (5 bases each). The germline V and J ends were trimmed by 3 bases and 7 bases, with 12 bases remaining between them. Per germline, CDR1 MNHNS and CDR2 SASEGT. The CDR3 consists of 13 residues. Here the CDR3 reads CASSDRDQGTQYF. The CDR3 region has the DNA TGTGCCAGCAGTGACCGGGACCAGGGGACCCAGTACTTC.

Notes on this clone: The DNA is left out, because the CDR3 cannot be placed on it with certainty; the CDR3 is given as TCRdb lists it. The chain combines TRBV21-1 with TRBJ2-5; the table's D call, TRBD2, was not checked against the DNA. TRBV21-1 is noted as a pseudogene. The CDR3 is 18 residues long, ends included. The chain's CDR3 is CASSNFLWAGGIQETQYF.

The chain employs TRBV5-1 and TRBJ1-1, with 8 nucleotides matching TRBD1. Germline assignment: CDR1 SGHRS and CDR2 YFSETQ. The CDR3 has 16 amino acids. V lost 0 bases to trimming and J lost 1 base; unmatched junction nucleotides: 5. The DNA for the CDR3 is TGCGCCAGCAGCTTGGTTTTAGGACAGGGGAACACTGAAGCTTTCTTT. Translated, it gives CASSLVLGQGNTEAFF.

This clone occurred once. This chain links TRBV7-9 with TRBJ1-2; weak D call: TRBD1 (5 bases). Between the trimmed V and J ends, which lost 3 bases and 8 bases, there was a span of 19 bases. This CDR3 is 15 amino acids long. The germline V gene has CDR1 SEHNR and CDR2 FQNEAQ (reference sequence). The CDR3 region is CASSFVVGAELGYTF. In nucleotides, the CDR3 is TGTGCCAGCAGCTTTGTGGTAGGGGCAGAATTAGGCTACACCTTC.

V gene TRBV5-1 combines with J gene TRBJ2-5, with no clear D. Germline-derived CDR1 and CDR2 are SGHRS and YFSETQ. The ends were cut back, 1 base at V and 5 bases at J, with 9 bases in the middle. This CDR3 has 13 residues. CDR3 sequence: CASSLSGDETQYF. Here the CDR3 DNA reads TGCGCCAGCAGCTTGAGTGGAGACGAGACCCAGTACTTC. Complete variable domain (other parts from reference TRBV5-1 and TRBJ2-5): KAGVTQTPRYLIKTRGQQVTLSCSPISGHRSVSWYQQTPGQGLQFLFEYFSETQRNKGNFPGRFSGRQFSNSRSEMNVSTLELGDSALYLCASSLSGDETQYFGPGTRLLVL.

This CDR3 is CASSTTRGETQYF. CDR3 bases: TGCGCCAGCAGCACCACCAGGGGAGAGACCCAGTACTTC. The chain is built from TRBV4-1 and TRBJ2-5; weak D call: TRBD1 (6 bases). Germline CDR1 reads MGHRA; CDR2 reads YSYEKL. The CDR3 has 13 residues. The V gene lost 5 bases and the J gene lost 4 bases, with 11 bases spanning the gap.

The genes are TRBV2 and TRBJ2-1; tentative D call: TRBD2 (5 bases). Between the trimmed V and J ends, which lost 3 bases and 1 base, there was a span of 13 bases. The CDR3 loop spans 16 amino acids. CDR1 SNHLY and CDR2 FYNNEI come from the germline V gene. CDR3 in amino acids: CASSDWRAGSYNEQFF. CDR3 DNA sequence: TGTGCCAGCAGTGACTGGCGGGCCGGGTCCTACAATGAGCAGTTCTTC. Full variable domain (outside the CDR3, taken from reference TRBV2 and TRBJ2-1): EPEVTQTPSHQVTQMGQEVILRCVPISNHLYFYWYRQILGQKVEFLVSFYNNEISEKSEIFDDQFSVERPDGSNFTLKIRSTKLEDSAMYFCASSDWRAGSYNEQFFGPGTRLTVL.

The chain joins TRBV18 to TRBJ2-5, with 16 bases lining up with TRBD2. CDR1 and CDR2 from the germline V gene are KGHSH and LQKENI. The CDR3 is 20 residues long. The V segment lost 5 bases and the J segment 5 bases; nucleotides outside the gene matches: 17. The CDR3, as DNA: TGTGCCAGCTCATCAACGAGGACCGGGACTAGCGGGAGGGCCGGGGAGACCCAGTACTTC. Residues: CASSSTRTGTSGRAGETQYF.

A remark on this clone: Other DNA sequences within the sample encode an identical CDR3. V gene TRBV7-2 combines with J gene TRBJ2-5; 7 bases align to TRBD2. CDR3 length: 15 residues. The junction had 6 bases not matched to a gene; V was cut back by 1 base and J by 4 bases. Germline V gene sequence: CDR1 SGHTA, CDR2 FQGNSA. The DNA for the CDR3 is TGTGCCAGCAGCTTAGTGGGGGGAGGGAGAGAGACCCAGTACTTC. Protein sequence: CASSLVGGGRETQYF.

As concerns this clone: Other DNA sequences of this sample code for an identical CDR3. This rearrangement joins TRBV18 to TRBJ2-7; 11 nucleotides match TRBD1. V was clipped by 2 bases and J by 3 bases; unmatched bases: 0. The germline gives CDR1 KGHSH, CDR2 LQKENI. The CDR3 runs to 14 residues. The CDR3 DNA follows: TGTGCCAGCTCACCAGGGACAGGGGGCTACGAGCAGTACTTC. Translated: CASSPGTGGYEQYF.